This T cell receptor (beta chain) was recorded in a study of human T cells and chemical hapten exposure. Study background: Skin on the upper inner arm, around 2 cm by around 2 cm in size, was sensitized with 2% DPC. Study outcomes and limitations: There was no change with DPC sensitization in TCRs above 1 in 1000 frequency.

The V and J ends lost 1 base and 9 bases, in that order; junction bases with no gene match: 8. Looked up from germline, CDR1 is SGHTA and CDR2 is FQGNSA. CDR3 size: 16 residues. In its sample, this clonotype was seen many times. The antigen is not known. Time point: pre-sensitization, week 0. Treatment denoted: therapeutic diphenylcyclopropenone sensitization with weekly scalp DPC. Original methodology: A per-sample median of around 100,000 TCRs was observed, with a range of roughly 23,224 to 750,000. TCRdb processed the RACE reads anew with MiXCR; each CDR3 protein has one entry. TCRdb's processing, not the authors' own work, is the source of the V and J calls. The sample includes tens of thousands of distinct CDR3 sequences, 9.5% to 15% of them seen just once.

The sequence came from a young woman with alopecia areata. Some clones in this sample may be carry-over from other donors' samples. The rearrangement uses TRBV7-2 and TRBJ2-5, with 13 bases fitting TRBD2. The input for sequencing was whole blood, taken in connection with sensitization to the hapten diphenylcyclopropenone (DPC). CDR3 region: CASSLGLAGGQGAQYF. Written as DNA, the CDR3 is TGTGCCAGCAGCTTAGGACTAGCGGGAGGTCAAGGGGCCCAGTACTTC.